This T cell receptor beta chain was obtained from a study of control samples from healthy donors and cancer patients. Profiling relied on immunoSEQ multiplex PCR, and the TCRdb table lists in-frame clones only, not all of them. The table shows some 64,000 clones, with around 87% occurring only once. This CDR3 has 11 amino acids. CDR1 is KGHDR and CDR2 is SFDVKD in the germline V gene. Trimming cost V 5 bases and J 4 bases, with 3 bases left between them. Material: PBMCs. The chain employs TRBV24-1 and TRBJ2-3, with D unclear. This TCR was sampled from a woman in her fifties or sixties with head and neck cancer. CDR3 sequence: CATSASDTQYF. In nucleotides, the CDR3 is TGTGCCACCAGTGCGTCAGATACGCAGTATTTT.